This T cell receptor (beta chain) is from a study of blood T cells in healthy people across ages (dated by TCRdb to the mid-2010s). About the study as a whole: Template switching captured roughly one uniquely barcoded TCR beta cDNA molecule per two T cells in model experiments. To track age-related changes in TCR beta repertoire diversity, the study relied on deep sequencing normalized with unique cDNA molecular identifiers. The donors were divided into four age groups: young (average approximately 17 years), middle-aged (approximately 39), aged (approximately 59) and long-lived (approximately 74). To avoid experimental bias, donors of different ages were randomly spread across the sequencing lanes. For two donors (one aged 18 to 30 and one aged 80 or older), the study analyzed two additional independent replicas of 1 million unique cDNA reads from the same blood draw. Points the paper makes about the study in general: Bulk unsorted PBMC profiling prevented conclusive comparison of naive and antigen-experienced compartments. As age increased, observed TCR beta diversity per million T cells dropped in a roughly linear way, and a significant reduction was already evident by age about 40. A strong correlation was found between observed TCR beta diversity and the percentage of naive T cells measured by flow cytometry. The long-lived group showed more naive CD4+ T cells, fewer expanded clones and increased TCR diversity than the aged group, suggesting age selection. Estimates of total diversity based on one million sequenced T cells were regarded as lower bounds and as underestimates. Because the CMV infection status of the donors was unknown, age-related changes in expanded clonotypes may potentially have been confounded.

On this clonotype itself: No antigen is known for it. No clone much larger than this one lies a single base away; base qualities are absent.

The donors were roughly 40 Caucasian individuals from Russia, aged roughly 6 to 100 years, who were systemically healthy. Each donor gave about 9.7 milliliters of peripheral blood, drawn into EDTA-treated Vacutainer tubes. Ficoll-Paque density-gradient centrifugation was used to isolate PBMCs, with at least 6.5 million per sample. Trizol reagent was used to extract total RNA from PBMCs, with at least 5 micrograms per sample. For every donor, flow cytometry on a PBMC aliquot measured the percentage of naive CD45RAhigh/CD27high T cells. The protocol used for the library was 5' RACE. Instrument on record: Illumina HiSeq 2500. A second about 7 to 12 cycle PCR used a sample-barcoded 5' primer and a J-beta primer mix. Each TCR beta cDNA molecule received a unique molecular identifier from a template-switch 5' adaptor carrying 12 random nucleotides. Each sample yielded at least 2.5 million CDR3-containing paired-end reads. All of the RNA was converted into first-strand cDNA using the Mint cDNA synthesis kit, with a TRBC-specific oligonucleotide serving as the primer. All cDNA was treated with uracil-DNA glycosylase and then went through a first 18-cycle PCR with the universal primers M1SS and BC2_uni_R. Processing in the source paper ran as follows. For normalization, 1 million high-quality reads, each with a distinct molecular identifier, were randomly selected from each sample. Instead of being binned into consensus sequences, reads that shared molecular identifiers were thrown out. MiTCR, run with a Q25 quality threshold and the strictest error-elimination algorithm, handled CDR3 identification, clonotype clustering and error correction. A nonparametric unseen species model with Euler transformation was used to estimate a lower bound on total TCR beta diversity. TCRdb's own reprocessing of the public reads used fastp at Q25 and MiXCR and kept productive beta chains. One record per CDR3 amino acid sequence lists the most common genes and DNA. These V and J calls derive from TCRdb rather than the authors' analysis. The table for this sample lists around 1.5 million distinct CDR3 sequences; 55% to 75% of them were counted only once. The ten largest account for roughly 6.3% of the sample.

V is reduced by 0 bases and J by 0 bases, leaving a spacing of 8 bases between them. Sequences ENHRY (CDR1) and SYGVKD (CDR2) are obtained from the germline V gene. From the cysteine through the phenylalanine, the CDR3 covers 15 amino acids. Here the CDR3 DNA is all that survives: 45 bases in frame from base 1. This clonotype was sampled from a man younger than 35 in good health. The sequenced sample was blood. Recombination connected TRBV10-3 to TRBJ2-5; too little of a D gene remains to name it. The nucleotide sequence is TGTGCCATCAGTGAGTCGTTGCTTTACCAAGAGACCCAGTACTTC. It codes for CAISESLLYQETQYF.